The source of this T cell receptor (beta chain) is a study of shared clonotypes between healthy human individuals. Study processing details: ImmunoSEQ yielded junction-only sequences lacking quality scores, so filtering differed. This table comes from immunoSEQ multiplex PCR, and its TCRdb copy is limited to in-frame clones, with some not included. V, J and clone size derive from that table, while D and trimming were established from the DNA sequence. The sample carries about 1.1 million clones, more than 75% recorded once. The V and J ends lost 4 bases and 6 bases respectively, with 16 bases between them. Germline loops: CDR1 SQVTM, CDR2 ANQGSEA. The CDR3 spans 13 residues. Study observations and caveats: Clonotypes shared by all four sorted-subset donors had higher generation probabilities than non-shared clonotypes. Memory subsets had estimated richness that was generally smaller than that of naive subsets.

As to this clone: The antigen is unknown.

None of the donors, who were healthy HIV-negative adults, had recently had acute infections or vaccinations. The V and J genes are TRBV29-1 and TRBJ2-7, with D perhaps matching TRBD1 (5 bases). The receptor's source is a man aged 18 to 29 in good health. Some clones in this sample may be carry-over from other donors' samples. Sample: memory CD4+ T cells from PBMCs. Specified subset: CD45RA-negative fraction. In DNA, the CDR3 is TGCAGCGTTGTCCCAGCAGGGTGGTCCGAGCAGTACTTC. It codes for CSVVPAGWSEQYF.